This T cell receptor beta chain was observed in a study of vaccination and CD4 T cells after COVID-19. The assay that was used to sequence DNA from cultured CD4+ T cells was the Oncomine TCR Beta short-read assay. TCRdb re-analysed the PCR reads in MiXCR, keeping a single row per CDR3 protein. The data show 10,000 to 12,000 distinct CDR3 sequences, approximately 75% seen once. The treatment here: roughly 11-day PBMC culture with coronavirus spike peptide pools or control peptides (ViraFEST assay). From germline, CDR1 is DFQATT and CDR2 SNEGSKA (reference sequence). CDR3 length: 14 residues. V was cut by 1 base and J by 7 bases, with 16 bases left in between. On this clonotype itself: Its matching antigen is unknown.

The chain carries TRBV20-1 and TRBJ1-1; perhaps TRBD1 as D (6 bases). The TCR sequence derives from a human donor who had recovered from COVID-19. Source material: CD4+ T cells from blood, cultured in vitro. CDR3: CSARARGVTSEAFF. CDR3 nucleotide sequence: TGCAGTGCTAGAGCGAGGGGGGTCACTAGTGAAGCTTTCTTT.